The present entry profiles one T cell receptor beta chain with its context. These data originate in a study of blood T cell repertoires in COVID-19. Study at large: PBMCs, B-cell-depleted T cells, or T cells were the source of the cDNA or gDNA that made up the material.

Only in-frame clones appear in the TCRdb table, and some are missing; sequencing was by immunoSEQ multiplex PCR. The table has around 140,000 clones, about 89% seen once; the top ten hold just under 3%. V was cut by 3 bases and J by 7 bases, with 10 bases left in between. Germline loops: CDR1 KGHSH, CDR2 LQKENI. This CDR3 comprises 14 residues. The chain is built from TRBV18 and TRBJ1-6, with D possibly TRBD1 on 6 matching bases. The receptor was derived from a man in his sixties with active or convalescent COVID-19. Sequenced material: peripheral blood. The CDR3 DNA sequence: TGTGCCAGCTCACCTCTGGACAGCAATTCACCCCTCCACTTT. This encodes CASSPLDSNSPLHF.